This entry is about one T cell receptor beta chain. These data originate in a study of blood T cell repertoires in COVID-19. Study in general: Researchers got acute and convalescent COVID-19 samples from the United States, Italy and Spain.

Germline CDR1 and CDR2: KGHDR and SFDVKD. This CDR3 contains 14 residues. Trimming removed 12 bases from V and 5 bases from J, with 19 bases in between. For recovered donors of Cohort 3, there were two negative PCRs, clearance, or symptom resolution. Libraries were prepared by immunoSEQ multiplex PCR; TCRdb keeps only in-frame clonotypes and omits some of them. The profile shows 250,000 to 350,000 clones, 75% to 90% of them singletons. The source of this sequence is a woman between 25 and 40 years old who had recovered from COVID-19. Sequenced sample: PBMCs or T cells enriched from blood (not recorded which). This chain connects TRBV24-1 to TRBJ1-5; a weak D match, TRBD1 (6 bases). The CDR3 here is CASLRHRVYQPQHF. The CDR3 DNA reads as TGTGCCTCCCTCCGCCACAGGGTCTATCAGCCCCAGCATTTT.